A selection of T cell receptor beta chains follows, all from one sample in a study of cytomegalovirus exposure and HLA in healthy donors. Profiling relied on immunoSEQ multiplex PCR, and the TCRdb table lists in-frame clones only, not all of them. Of about 190,000 clones in the sample, approximately 87% were seen once. The sequencing input was PBMCs. Source of these receptors: a man aged 30 to 39 in good health and CMV-seronegative. Each CDR3 is given without its conserved first and last residue. The order of the fields is V gene, D gene, J gene, CDR3 protein. A D gene is named only where the DNA matches it firmly.

TRBV2	NA	TRBJ2-3	ASSAEATTDTQY
TRBV5-1	NA	TRBJ1-5	ASSLVAGGNQPQH
TRBV6-1	TRBD1	TRBJ1-5	ASRGQEGNQPQH
TRBV7-2	NA	TRBJ2-7	ASSLTGISYEQY
TRBV19	NA	TRBJ2-1	ATYGEYNEQF
TRBV25-1	TRBD1	TRBJ1-4	ASTKTGAEPKLF
TRBV5-1	NA	TRBJ1-3	ASSFSGSRNTIY
TRBV5-1	TRBD1	TRBJ2-5	ASSLDSGGETQY
TRBV29-1	NA	TRBJ1-2	SVEEEASNYGYT
TRBV30	NA	TRBJ1-2	AWSVFSDGYT
TRBV21-1	NA	TRBJ1-2	ASSSWQGYGYT
TRBV29-1	NA	TRBJ2-3	SVLDRWDTQY
TRBV2	TRBD2	TRBJ2-3	ASSEALVAGSTDTQY
TRBV4-1	TRBD1	TRBJ2-4	ASSPGTGIQY
TRBV19	TRBD1	TRBJ1-2	ASSLGQDYGYT
TRBV10-3	TRBD2	TRBJ2-5	AISRGLAGGVQTQY
TRBV15	NA	TRBJ1-3	ATSRDAERAGNTIY
TRBV7-2	NA	TRBJ1-2	ASSSRSYGYT
TRBV7-2	NA	TRBJ2-7	ASSLARVYEQY
TRBV4-2	NA	TRBJ2-1	ASSQAERIGGSEQF
TRBV2	NA	TRBJ1-6	ASSARGSGSPLH
TRBV6-1	NA	TRBJ2-6	ASSADSTGANVLT
TRBV7-9	NA	TRBJ1-2	ASSLEGEEGYT
TRBV27	TRBD1	TRBJ2-7	ASSLTGWGQIYEQY
TRBV19	NA	TRBJ2-4	ASSTGSKNSQY
TRBV18	TRBD1	TRBJ2-2	ASSRTTGGQAFTGELF
TRBV6-5	NA	TRBJ2-2	ASSYSEGSGELF
TRBV11-3	TRBD1	TRBJ2-5	ASSLRDRENVGETQY
TRBV10-3	NA	TRBJ1-1	AISESTANTEAF
TRBV29-1	NA	TRBJ1-1	SVNGLGATEAF
TRBV30	NA	TRBJ1-1	AWSVLSGGTEAF
TRBV7-8	NA	TRBJ2-3	ASSLVAGVSTDTQY
TRBV10-1	NA	TRBJ2-7	ASRRLGGSYEQY
TRBV9	TRBD1	TRBJ1-4	ASSATGATNEKLF
TRBV2	NA	TRBJ2-5	ASRTDGGTQY
TRBV7-2	TRBD1	TRBJ2-7	ASSLGDRVYEQY
TRBV28	NA	TRBJ2-2	ASNERRGELF
TRBV5-4	NA	TRBJ2-3	ASSLGGPTDTQY
TRBV5-1	NA	TRBJ2-7	ASSRTESSYEQY
TRBV4-1	TRBD1	TRBJ2-1	ASKNDRGVGDEQF
TRBV10-1	TRBD2	TRBJ2-2	ASSESFSGGQNTGELF
TRBV10-1	TRBD1	TRBJ1-5	ASRTGTDSNQPQH
TRBV28	NA	TRBJ2-6	ASSFPFSSGANVLT
TRBV11-2	NA	TRBJ2-2	ASSLRQNTGELF
TRBV4-3	NA	TRBJ2-7	ASSQGLFDEQY
TRBV6-6	TRBD1	TRBJ1-1	ASSYGTGGHTEAF
TRBV13	NA	TRBJ2-7	ASSLGAGYEQY
TRBV6-1	TRBD1	TRBJ1-2	ASSVGTGAGGYT
TRBV5-4	TRBD1	TRBJ1-4	ASSTGTGDEKLF
TRBV5-8	TRBD2	TRBJ2-7	ASSLGTSGSYSYEQY
TRBV5-1	TRBD2	TRBJ2-5	ASSSGGLAGPQETQY
TRBV4-1	NA	TRBJ1-2	ASSQDNGVGSYGYT